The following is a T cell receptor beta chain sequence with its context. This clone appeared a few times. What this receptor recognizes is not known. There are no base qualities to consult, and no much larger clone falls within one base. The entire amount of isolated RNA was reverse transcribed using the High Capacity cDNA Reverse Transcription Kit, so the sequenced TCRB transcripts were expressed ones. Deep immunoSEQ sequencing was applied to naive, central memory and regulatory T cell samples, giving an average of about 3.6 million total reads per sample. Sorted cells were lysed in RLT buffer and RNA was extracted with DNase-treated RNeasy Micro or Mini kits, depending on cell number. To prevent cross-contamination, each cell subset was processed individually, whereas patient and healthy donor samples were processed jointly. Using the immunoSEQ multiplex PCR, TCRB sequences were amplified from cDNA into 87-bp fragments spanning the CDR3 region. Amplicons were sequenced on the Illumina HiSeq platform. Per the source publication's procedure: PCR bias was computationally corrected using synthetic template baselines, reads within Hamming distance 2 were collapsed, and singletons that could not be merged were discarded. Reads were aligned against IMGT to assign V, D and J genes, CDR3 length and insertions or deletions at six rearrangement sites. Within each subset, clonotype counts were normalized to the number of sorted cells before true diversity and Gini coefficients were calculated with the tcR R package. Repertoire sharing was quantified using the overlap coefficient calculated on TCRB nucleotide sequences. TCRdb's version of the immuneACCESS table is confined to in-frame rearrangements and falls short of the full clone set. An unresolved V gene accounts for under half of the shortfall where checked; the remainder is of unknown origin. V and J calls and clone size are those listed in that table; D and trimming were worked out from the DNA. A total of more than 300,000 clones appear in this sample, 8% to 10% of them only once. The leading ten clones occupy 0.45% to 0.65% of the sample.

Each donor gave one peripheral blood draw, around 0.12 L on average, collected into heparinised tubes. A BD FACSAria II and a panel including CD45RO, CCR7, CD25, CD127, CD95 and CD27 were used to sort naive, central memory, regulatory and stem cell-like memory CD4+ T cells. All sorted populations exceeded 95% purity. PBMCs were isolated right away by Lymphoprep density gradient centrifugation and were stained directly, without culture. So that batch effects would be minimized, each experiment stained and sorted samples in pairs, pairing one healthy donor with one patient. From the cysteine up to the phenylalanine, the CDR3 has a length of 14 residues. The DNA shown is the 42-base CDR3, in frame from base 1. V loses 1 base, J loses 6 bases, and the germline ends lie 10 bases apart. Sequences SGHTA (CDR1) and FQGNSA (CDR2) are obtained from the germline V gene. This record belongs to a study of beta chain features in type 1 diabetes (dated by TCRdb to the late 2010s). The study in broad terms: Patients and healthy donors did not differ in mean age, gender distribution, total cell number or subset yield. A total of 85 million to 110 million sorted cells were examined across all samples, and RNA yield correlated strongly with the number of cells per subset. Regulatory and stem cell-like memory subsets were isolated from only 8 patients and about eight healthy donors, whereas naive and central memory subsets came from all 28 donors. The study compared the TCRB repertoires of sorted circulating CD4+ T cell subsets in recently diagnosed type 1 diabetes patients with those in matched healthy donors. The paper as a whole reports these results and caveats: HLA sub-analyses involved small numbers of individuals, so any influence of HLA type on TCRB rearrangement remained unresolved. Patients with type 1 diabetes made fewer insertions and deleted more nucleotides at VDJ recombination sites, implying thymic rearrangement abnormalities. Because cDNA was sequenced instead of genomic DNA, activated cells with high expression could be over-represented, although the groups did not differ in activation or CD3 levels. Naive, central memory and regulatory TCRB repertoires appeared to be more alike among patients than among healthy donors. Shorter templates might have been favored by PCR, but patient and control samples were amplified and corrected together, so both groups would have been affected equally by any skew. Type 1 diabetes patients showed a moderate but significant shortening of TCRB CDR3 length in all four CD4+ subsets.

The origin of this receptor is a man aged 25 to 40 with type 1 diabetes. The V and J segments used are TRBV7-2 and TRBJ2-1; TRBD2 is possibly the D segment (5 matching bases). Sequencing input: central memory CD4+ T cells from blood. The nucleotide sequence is TGTGCCAGCAGCTTAGGAGGGAATCCCAATGAGCAGTTCTTC. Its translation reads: CASSLGGNPNEQFF. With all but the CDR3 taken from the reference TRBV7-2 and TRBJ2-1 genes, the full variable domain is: GAGVSQSPSNKVTEKGKDVELRCDPISGHTALYWYRQSLGQGLEFLIYFQGNSAPDKSGLPSDRFSAERTGGSVSTLTIQRTQQEDSAVYLCASSLGGNPNEQFFGPGTRLTVL.